Described below is a single T cell receptor beta chain sequence and its context. This record comes from a study of blood T cell repertoires in COVID-19. Study overall: The study drew acute and convalescent COVID-19 samples from the United States, Italy and Spain. From T cells, B-cell-depleted T cells, or PBMCs came the material, which was cDNA or gDNA.

This CDR3 has 14 amino acids. V was shortened by 5 bases and J by 9 bases, with 19 bases between the two germline ends. Germline-derived CDR1 and CDR2 are SGHRS and YFSETQ. Source study methods: Reference gene primer amplification in the assay estimated nucleated cell counts. TCRdb keeps only in-frame clones here, not all; method: immunoSEQ multiplex PCR. That table furnishes V, J and clone size, whereas the DNA furnished D and trimming. The table lists 180,000 or so clones, about 86% of them singletons. The source of this sequence is a man aged 18 to 30 with active or convalescent COVID-19. The V and J genes are TRBV5-1 and TRBJ2-3; perhaps TRBD1 as D (5 bases). The sample taken for sequencing was peripheral blood. This CDR3 is CASRVGATVDTQYF. In DNA form, the CDR3 reads TGCGCCAGCAGAGTAGGGGCGACGGTCGACACGCAGTATTTT.